These 31 T cell receptor beta chains were all obtained from the same sample, sequenced in a study of T cell responses to AZD1222 COVID-19 vaccine. Clones were sequenced by immunoSEQ multiplex PCR, and TCRdb holds only the in-frame ones, with some missing. The sample lists about 160,000 clones, 90% to 95% occurring once. The sequencing used peripheral blood, collected on day 0 of AZD1222 vaccination. The source of these receptors is an adult in good health.

DNA for the CDR3: TGCAGCGTTGAGGCGGGAGAAAAACTGTTTTTT. Translation gives CSVEAGEKLFF. V is TRBV29-1 and J is TRBJ1-4, with no clear D. Germline CDR1 and CDR2: SQVTM and ANQGSEA. Trimming took off 3 bases at V and 8 bases at J, with 7 bases between the two ends. CDR3 length equals 11 residues.

The genes are TRBV6-1 and TRBJ1-5; TRBD1 might be the D (6 bases). The CDR3 is 15 residues long. Germline assignment: CDR1 MNHNS and CDR2 SASEGT. V was cut by 3 bases and J by 7 bases, with 16 bases left in between. In nucleotides, the CDR3 is TGTGCCAGCAGTGATCTCGCCAGGGGATACCAGCCCCAGCATTTT. It encodes CASSDLARGYQPQHF.

This sequence joins TRBV23-1 and TRBJ2-1; D is unclear. Being an ORF, TRBV23-1 has a function that is uncertain. Trimming cost V 3 bases and J 0 bases, with 9 bases left between them. This CDR3 is built from 15 residues. CDR3 DNA sequence: TGCGCCAGCAGTCAGCCCAGCAGCTCCTACAATGAGCAGTTCTTC. The encoded protein is CASSQPSSSYNEQFF.

The J gene is TRBJ1-2, the V gene TRBV3-1 (or the pseudogene TRBV3-2), with D unclear. Trimming took 1 base from V and 6 from J, leaving 18 bases between them. There are 16 residues in the CDR3. CDR1 is LGHDT, CDR2 YNNKEL, per germline (reference sequence). This CDR3 is CASSQGYSGFRNGYTF. CDR3 in DNA: TGTGCCAGCAGCCAAGGGTATTCGGGATTCCGAAATGGCTACACCTTC.

This clone was detected once. The gene calls are TRBV19 and TRBJ2-7, with TRBD1 as a possible D gene (6 bases). Per the germline V gene, CDR1 is LNHDA and CDR2 is SQIVND (reference sequence). V lost 1 base and J 2 bases, leaving 9 bases between the germline ends. The CDR3 consists of 14 residues. CDR3 sequence: CASSIVGGTYEQYF. The DNA of the CDR3 is TGTGCCAGTAGTATAGTAGGGGGAACCTACGAGCAGTACTTC.

The CDR3 coding sequence is TGTGCCAGTAGTATGCCTTTTGGGGGGATGAACACTGAAGCTTTCTTT. This codes for CASSMPFGGMNTEAFF. The chain carries TRBV19 and TRBJ1-1; D is perhaps TRBD1 (5 bases). In germline, CDR1 is LNHDA, CDR2 SQIVND (reference sequence). V was trimmed by 3 bases and J by 0 bases, leaving 14 bases between them. This CDR3 is 16 amino acids long.

This clone was recorded only once. This chain links TRBV5-6 with TRBJ1-3; no clear D. The CDR3 sequence is 16 residues long. V lost 1 base, J lost 4 bases, and 15 bases lay in between. Germline V gives CDR1 SGHDT, CDR2 YYEEEE. The CDR3 DNA reads as TGTGCCAGCAGCTTGAATCGGGGAGCCTACGGAAACACCATATATTTT. This translates into CASSLNRGAYGNTIYF.

The chain carries TRBV9 and TRBJ1-5, with D unresolved. This CDR3 contains 15 residues. V shed 0 bases and J shed 0 bases, with 7 bases lying between them. Germline CDR1 SGDLS, CDR2 YYNGEE. CDR3 nucleotides: TGTGCCAGCAGCGTAGGACACATTAGCAATCAGCCCCAGCATTTT. This codes for CASSVGHISNQPQHF.

V usage is TRBV27 and J usage is TRBJ1-2; the D is unclear. Trimming removed 2 bases from V and 3 bases from J, with 13 bases in between. The germline V gene has CDR1 MNHEY and CDR2 SMNVEV (reference sequence). The CDR3 is 15 amino acids. This chain's CDR3 is CASSLGLGLDYGYTF. The CDR3 DNA reads as TGTGCCAGCAGTTTAGGTCTCGGGCTGGACTATGGCTACACCTTC.

The V and J genes are TRBV7-3 and TRBJ2-1; 7 bases are shared with TRBD2. This CDR3 has 17 amino acids. Trimming took 6 bases from V and 0 from J; bases not matched to a gene: 11. Germline-derived CDR1 and CDR2 are SGHTA and FQGTGA. CDR3 protein: CASSPRTGGGSYNEQFF. CDR3 nucleotide sequence: TGTGCCAGCAGTCCAAGGACTGGCGGGGGCTCCTACAATGAGCAGTTCTTC.

Concerning this clone itself: Germline is not matched at one junction end, which may reflect a read error. The gene calls are TRBV19 and TRBJ2-7; TRBD1 matches at 9 bases. Per germline, CDR1 LNHDA and CDR2 SQIVND (reference sequence). The CDR3 has 11 amino acids. The CDR3 region has the DNA TGTGCCAGTAGTATTACAGGGGGCGATGTCTTC. Protein sequence: CASSITGGDVF.

The chain links TRBV6-6 to TRBJ2-3; tentatively, D is TRBD2 (5 bases). V lost 6 bases and J lost 1, with 11 bases in between. The CDR3 runs to 14 residues. Germline-derived CDR1 and CDR2 are MNHNY and SVGAGI (reference sequence). CDR3 sequence (DNA): TGTGCCAGCAGCAATCTAGCCCGCACAGATACGCAGTATTTT. Its translation: CASSNLARTDTQYF.

The V and J genes are TRBV5-5 and TRBJ1-1; D remains ambiguous. Trimming pared 3 bases from V and 1 base from J, leaving 10 bases between. The CDR3 totals 14 residues. Per germline, CDR1 SGHKS and CDR2 YYEKEE (reference sequence). The CDR3 spells CASSSPATNTEAFF. Here the CDR3 DNA reads TGTGCCAGCAGCTCCCCGGCGACGAACACTGAAGCTTTCTTT.

The rearrangement links TRBV30 to TRBJ2-7, with a tentative D call TRBD1 (6 bases). V shed 5 bases and J shed 1 base, with 9 bases lying between them. The length of the CDR3 is 12 residues. In germline, CDR1 is GTSNPN, CDR2 SVGIG (reference sequence). In nucleotides, the CDR3 is TGTGCCTGGGCGGACAGATCCTACGAGCAGTACTTC. It specifies CAWADRSYEQYF. The entire variable domain, with the rest obtained from reference TRBV30 and TRBJ2-7, is as follows: SQTIHQWPATLVQPVGSPLSLECTVEGTSNPNLYWYRQAAGRGLQLLFYSVGIGQISSEVPQNLSASRPQDRQFILSSKKLLLSDSGFYLCAWADRSYEQYFGPGTRLTVT.

This clone was seen only once. The DNA of the CDR3 is TGTGCCAGCAGCGTATACATCACCCCATCCTACGAGCAGTACTTC. This translates into CASSVYITPSYEQYF. This chain links TRBV9 with TRBJ2-7; D gene ambiguous. The length of the CDR3 is 15 residues. The germline V gene encodes CDR1 SGDLS and CDR2 YYNGEE. V was trimmed by 1 base and J by 1 base, leaving 12 bases between them.

The chain joins TRBV9 to TRBJ2-5, with 11 bases that match TRBD2. V shed 0 bases and J 3 bases; nucleotides not matched to a gene: 7. Germline CDR1 reads SGDLS; CDR2 reads YYNGEE. The length of the CDR3 is 17 residues. As DNA, the CDR3 is TGTGCCAGCAGCGTAGAAGGAGCTAGCGGGGGGAAAGAGACCCAGTACTTC. Its protein is CASSVEGASGGKETQYF.

The chain uses TRBV7-2 and TRBJ2-1; 7 bases map to TRBD1. Germline V gives CDR1 SGHTA, CDR2 FQGNSA. V lost 5 bases to trimming and J lost 9 bases; unmatched junction nucleotides: 10. The CDR3 is 14 residues long. CDR3 loop: CASSITGERAEQFF. As DNA, the CDR3 is TGTGCCAGCAGCATTACAGGGGAGAGGGCTGAGCAGTTCTTC.

The table lists this clone with a count of one. This sequence joins TRBV19 and TRBJ1-2, with TRBD1 matching over 7 bases. The V and J ends lost 10 bases and 0 bases, in that order; junction bases with no gene match: 11. Per the germline V gene, CDR1 is LNHDA and CDR2 is SQIVND (reference sequence). The CDR3 consists of 15 residues. CDR3 loop: CATRGGGIANYGYTF. CDR3 nucleotides: TGTGCCACTCGAGGAGGGGGCATAGCTAACTATGGCTACACCTTC.

The chain uses TRBV12-3 or TRBV12-4 and TRBJ1-5; D is ambiguous. The ends were cut back, 2 bases at V and 7 bases at J, with 6 bases in the middle. This CDR3 contains 12 residues. The CDR3 region is CASSLKGQPQHF. CDR3 nucleotides: TGTGCCAGCAGTTTAAAAGGGCAGCCCCAGCATTTT.

This chain links TRBV29-1 with TRBJ2-7; no firm D call. The germline gives CDR1 SQVTM, CDR2 ANQGSEA. The CDR3 extends over 14 amino acids. The ends were cut back, 5 bases at V and 2 bases at J, with 16 bases in the middle. The CDR3 reads CSVRPGLTTYEQYF. The DNA for the CDR3 is TGCAGCGTTCGACCCGGTTTAACAACCTACGAGCAGTACTTC.

This chain joins TRBV11-2 and TRBJ2-5, with 7 bases identical to TRBD2. Germline-derived CDR1 and CDR2 are SGHAT and FQNNGV. The V segment lost 0 bases and the J segment 7 bases; nucleotides outside the gene matches: 11. This CDR3 comprises 16 residues. In nucleotides, the CDR3 is TGTGCCAGCAGCTTAGAACGGGGAGGGGATGGAGTGACCCAGTACTTC. Amino acid sequence: CASSLERGGDGVTQYF.

For the CDR3, the DNA is TGTGCCAGCAGTTTAACAGACTACGAGCAGTACTTC. It codes for CASSLTDYEQYF. The J gene is TRBJ2-7, the V gene TRBV28; D unresolved. Trimming left V 2 bases short and J 3 bases short, with 5 bases between. The CDR3 runs to 12 residues. CDR1 MDHEN and CDR2 SYDVKM come from the germline V gene. The full variable domain, its missing parts supplied by reference TRBV28 and TRBJ2-7, is DVKVTQSSRYLVKRTGEKVFLECVQDMDHENMFWYRQDPGLGLRLIYFSYDVKMKEKGDIPEGYSVSREKKERFSLILESASTNQTSMYLCASSLTDYEQYFGPGTRLTVT.

The J gene is TRBJ1-1, the V gene TRBV5-6, with 8 bases that match TRBD1. In germline, CDR1 is SGHDT, CDR2 YYEEEE. V lost 0 bases to trimming and J lost 0 bases; unmatched junction nucleotides: 7. This CDR3 region has 17 residues. DNA of the CDR3: TGTGCCAGCAGCTTGGCCCACCAGGGACAGGTGAACACTGAAGCTTTCTTT. Translation: CASSLAHQGQVNTEAFF.

The gene calls are TRBV19 and TRBJ1-1; D not certain. The V end lost 5 bases, the J end lost 1 base, and 8 bases lay between the germline ends. The V gene's germline CDR1 is LNHDA and CDR2 SQIVND (reference sequence). The CDR3 sequence is 13 residues long. CDR3 residues: CASSYSGNTEAFF. Written as DNA, the CDR3 is TGTGCCAGTAGTTATAGCGGGAACACTGAAGCTTTCTTT.

The genes are TRBV14 and TRBJ2-7; D remains ambiguous. The ends were cut back, 0 bases at V and 2 bases at J, with 14 bases in the middle. Germline V gives CDR1 SGHDN, CDR2 FVKESK. The CDR3 length is 16 residues. CDR3 nucleotides: TGTGCCAGCAGCCAAGATCTCGGCTACGGACCCTACGAGCAGTACTTC. This codes for CASSQDLGYGPYEQYF.

The V gene is TRBV28, the J gene TRBJ1-4; the D gene is possibly TRBD1 (6 bases). Trimming removed 1 base from V and 12 bases from J, with 21 bases in between. CDR1 and CDR2 from the germline V gene are MDHEN and SYDVKM. The CDR3 totals 16 residues. This CDR3 is CASSLLRGGRSQQLFF. CDR3 bases: TGTGCCAGCAGTTTATTAAGGGGGGGTCGGTCTCAGCAACTGTTTTTT.

This chain uses TRBV6-6 with TRBJ2-5; D not resolved. Germline V gene sequence: CDR1 MNHNY, CDR2 SVGAGI (reference sequence). CDR3 length equals 15 residues. Deletions cut 2 bases from V and 1 base from J, with 11 bases between. The CDR3 sequence: CASSYLLGFQETQYF. In DNA, the CDR3 is TGTGCCAGCAGTTACCTGTTGGGATTCCAAGAGACCCAGTACTTC.

The chain links TRBV19 to TRBJ1-6; 9 nucleotides line up with TRBD1. The CDR3 is 14 residues long. Germline-derived CDR1 and CDR2 are LNHDA and SQIVND (reference sequence). Unmatched junction bases numbered 5, after V lost 4 bases and J lost 10 bases. CDR3 DNA: TGTGCCAGTAGTACAGACAGGGGGAACTCACCCCTCCACTTT. Residues: CASSTDRGNSPLHF.

This clone was recorded once. V gene TRBV5-1 combines with J gene TRBJ1-2, with D hard to call. The germline V gene has CDR1 SGHRS and CDR2 YFSETQ. The germline V and J ends were trimmed by 4 bases and 13 bases, with 20 bases remaining between them. This CDR3 contains 13 residues. The CDR3 DNA follows: TGCGCCAGCAGCGCCGAAGGAGGGAAGACGAGCACCTTC. Protein product: CASSAEGGKTSTF.

This sequence joins TRBV9 and TRBJ1-1; no reliable D call. Deletions cut 0 bases from V and 3 bases from J, with 6 bases between. This CDR3 is built from 13 residues. Looked up from germline, CDR1 is SGDLS and CDR2 is YYNGEE. CDR3 coding DNA: TGTGCCAGCAGCGTAGGGACTTACACTGAAGCTTTCTTT. The encoded protein is CASSVGTYTEAFF.

The V and J genes are TRBV6-1 and TRBJ1-2; tentative D call: TRBD1 (6 bases). Trimming left V 1 base short and J 6 bases short, with 24 bases between. The CDR3 contains 18 residues. Germline loops: CDR1 MNHNS, CDR2 SASEGT. CDR3 nucleotides: TGTGCCAGCAGTGAAGGTTTAGGGACACCGGGCCCCTTACATGGCTACACCTTC. Protein: CASSEGLGTPGPLHGYTF.